The rows below give T cell receptor beta chains drawn from one sample of a study of cytomegalovirus exposure and HLA in healthy donors. Profiling relied on immunoSEQ multiplex PCR, and the TCRdb table lists in-frame clones only, not all of them. This table has about 160,000 clones, over 60% appearing once. The sequencing input was PBMCs. Receptors were obtained from a woman aged 25 to 39 in good health and CMV-seronegative. Both conserved end residues are trimmed from each CDR3. The order of the fields is CDR3 protein, V gene, clone size, CDR3 length. Clone size appears in some rows only: once, few, many, or a class for an expanded clone.

CDR3aa: ASSQTSGRVADTQY; v_gene: TRBV7-2; abundance: .; len: 14
CDR3aa: ASAYPGLAGRNEQF; v_gene: TRBV27; abundance: .; len: 14
CDR3aa: ASRRTQQETQY; v_gene: TRBV6-1; abundance: .; len: 11
CDR3aa: ASSPGVVRY; v_gene: TRBV28; abundance: few; len: 9
CDR3aa: AWSALSYNSPLH; v_gene: TRBV30; abundance: .; len: 12
CDR3aa: ASSQEGTGVRNEQF; v_gene: TRBV4-2; abundance: once; len: 14
CDR3aa: ASRTSGNNNGQF; v_gene: TRBV6-5; abundance: .; len: 12
CDR3aa: ASSMGWTVQETQY; v_gene: TRBV7-9; abundance: .; len: 13
CDR3aa: ASSPDRGFGDTQY; v_gene: TRBV11-1; abundance: .; len: 13
CDR3aa: ASSQDRGLYLEQY; v_gene: TRBV4-3; abundance: once; len: 13
CDR3aa: AISGKQSMNTEAF; v_gene: TRBV10-3; abundance: few; len: 13
CDR3aa: ASTPSQNEKLF; v_gene: TRBV28; abundance: .; len: 11
CDR3aa: ASSPTWGLEEKLF; v_gene: TRBV7-9; abundance: .; len: 13
CDR3aa: ASSPRTGQYGYT; v_gene: TRBV9; abundance: once; len: 12
CDR3aa: ASSYSAGQDYGYT; v_gene: TRBV6-6; abundance: .; len: 13
CDR3aa: ASSPRQGSGANVLT; v_gene: TRBV7-9; abundance: .; len: 14
CDR3aa: ASSDPGEKLF; v_gene: TRBV2; abundance: .; len: 10
CDR3aa: ASSPLGQGDGYT; v_gene: TRBV4-3; abundance: .; len: 12
CDR3aa: ASSPREGSSYNEQF; v_gene: TRBV5-1; abundance: .; len: 14
CDR3aa: ASSSPTGGYGYT; v_gene: TRBV27; abundance: .; len: 12
CDR3aa: ASLFSGANVLT; v_gene: TRBV28; abundance: .; len: 11
CDR3aa: ASSSRTGYLETQY; v_gene: TRBV6-5; abundance: once; len: 13
CDR3aa: ASTTGDYEQY; v_gene: TRBV5-1; abundance: .; len: 10
CDR3aa: ASSLAGGGRETQY; v_gene: TRBV5-1; abundance: .; len: 13
CDR3aa: ASSRSLAGGQETQY; v_gene: TRBV4-3; abundance: few; len: 14
CDR3aa: ASSLGGPETQY; v_gene: TRBV7-2; abundance: .; len: 11
CDR3aa: ATGLAGDVEQF; v_gene: TRBV2; abundance: .; len: 11
CDR3aa: AWSRKPDRYGYT; v_gene: TRBV30; abundance: .; len: 12
CDR3aa: ASSASPGGEKLF; v_gene: TRBV9; abundance: .; len: 12
CDR3aa: ASSYGGQGWDTQY; v_gene: TRBV27; abundance: few; len: 13